This T cell receptor (beta chain) derives from a study of blood T cell repertoires in COVID-19. For the study at large: Acute-phase and convalescent COVID-19 samples originated in the United States, Italy and Spain. In each case, the material was cDNA or gDNA derived from T cells, B-cell-depleted T cells, or PBMCs.

Trimming left V 1 base short and J 5 bases short, with 10 bases between. The CDR3 covers 14 residues. Germline V gene lookup returns CDR1 SGHRS and CDR2 YFSETQ. Per the original data handling: Using reference gene primer amplification, nucleated cell counts were estimated. The repertoire was sequenced with immunoSEQ multiplex PCR; TCRdb's copy has only in-frame clones and lacks some. V, J and clone size derive from that table, while D and trimming were established from the DNA sequence. The sample has approximately 92,000 clones; around 80% are singletons. Specimen: peripheral blood. This chain joins TRBV5-1 and TRBJ2-1; maybe TRBD1 (6 bases). The source is a man older than 75 with acute or convalescent COVID-19. The chain's CDR3 is CASSLTGLHNEQFF. Here the CDR3 DNA reads TGCGCCAGCAGCTTGACAGGGCTACACAATGAGCAGTTCTTC.